One sample yielded the 17 T cell receptor beta chains listed below, sequenced in a study of cytomegalovirus exposure and HLA in healthy donors. PCR employed 60 Vbeta and 13 Jbeta primers. Assay: immunoSEQ multiplex PCR; the TCRdb copy retains only in-frame clones and omits some. The table lists about 200,000 clones, 79% of them singletons. The sample taken for sequencing was PBMCs. These receptors all come from a male donor in good health and CMV-seropositive.

The rearrangement joins TRBV7-2 to TRBJ2-5, with a weak D call TRBD1 (6 bases). Germline-derived CDR1 and CDR2 are SGHTA and FQGNSA. Trimming cost V 6 bases and J 2 bases, with 16 bases left between them. The CDR3 loop spans 15 amino acids. The CDR3 is CASSLLWGQQETQYF. The CDR3 DNA reads TGTGCCAGCAGTCTCCTTTGGGGGCAGCAAGAGACCCAGTACTTC.

The chain links TRBV25-1 to TRBJ1-3; 8 bases agree with TRBD1. This CDR3 comprises 17 residues. Trimming removed 3 bases from V and 2 bases from J; junction bases left unmatched: 9. Germline lookup yields CDR1 MGHDK and CDR2 SYGVNS. The CDR3 DNA sequence: TGTGCCAGCAGTGATCCCATCGGACAGGGAACTGGAAACACCATATATTTT. Protein sequence: CASSDPIGQGTGNTIYF.

This clone appeared a few times. The chain is built from TRBV6-6 and TRBJ2-7; TRBD2 aligns across 8 bases. CDR3 length: 15 amino acids. Germline assignment: CDR1 MNHNY and CDR2 SVGAGI (reference sequence). The V segment lost 11 bases and the J segment 3 bases; nucleotides outside the gene matches: 15. For the CDR3, the DNA is TGTGCCTCCAACACTCCGGACCGGGGGGGCTACGAGCAGTACTTC. It translates to CASNTPDRGGYEQYF.

The chain has TRBV11-2 and TRBJ1-2, with D maybe TRBD1 (5 bases). V dropped 5 bases and J dropped 13 bases, with 26 bases sitting between them. The CDR3 runs to 15 residues. Germline V gives CDR1 SGHAT, CDR2 FQNNGV. The CDR3 reads CASSPRYDLGVGGTF. CDR3 DNA sequence: TGTGCCAGCAGCCCCCGTTATGATCTGGGGGTGGGGGGCACCTTC.

The rearrangement links TRBV5-1 to TRBJ2-7; D is perhaps TRBD2 (5 bases). This CDR3 spans 15 amino acids. V shed 5 bases and J shed 0 bases, with 15 bases lying between them. Per germline, CDR1 SGHRS and CDR2 YFSETQ. CDR3 in amino acids: CASRVSVVPSYEQYF. The CDR3 DNA reads TGCGCCAGCAGAGTTAGCGTAGTCCCCTCCTACGAGCAGTACTTC.

The chain combines TRBV11-1 with TRBJ2-3; D not resolved. The CDR3 is 13 amino acids. The V end was cut by 6 bases, the J end by 5 bases, with 12 bases between. Germline V lookup: CDR1 SGHAT, CDR2 FQDESV (reference sequence). CDR3 in amino acids: CASSSSRRDTQYF. The CDR3 coding sequence is TGTGCCAGCAGTTCCTCTCGTAGAGATACGCAGTATTTT.

The rearrangement uses TRBV9 and TRBJ2-3; D perhaps matches TRBD2 (5 bases). The CDR3 runs 17 residues. Germline lookup yields CDR1 SGDLS and CDR2 YYNGEE. The V end was cut by 2 bases, the J end by 0 bases, with 16 bases between. Written as DNA, the CDR3 is TGTGCCAGCAGCGTCGCCGGACTCGGTGCTAGCACAGATACGCAGTATTTT. Protein: CASSVAGLGASTDTQYF.

The chain links TRBV5-1 to TRBJ1-5; D remains ambiguous. V was pared by 5 bases and J by 6 bases, with 12 bases between. In germline, CDR1 is SGHRS, CDR2 YFSETQ. This CDR3 spans 13 amino acids. The CDR3 loop reads CASSEGPGQPQHF. CDR3 DNA sequence: TGCGCCAGCAGTGAGGGCCCGGGTCAGCCCCAGCATTTT.

The chain has TRBV5-6 and TRBJ2-2; 7 bases align to TRBD1. V gave up 1 base and J gave up 7 bases; unmatched junction bases: 7. The CDR3 covers 15 residues. The germline CDR1 and CDR2 sequences are SGHDT and YYEEEE. CDR3 in amino acids: CASSLLDRVDGELFF. CDR3 DNA sequence: TGTGCCAGCAGCTTGTTAGACAGGGTAGACGGGGAGCTGTTTTTT.

The chain links TRBV27 to TRBJ2-7; D remains ambiguous. Trimming stripped 3 bases from V and 7 bases from J, with 4 bases between. The CDR3 loop spans 10 amino acids. Germline values: CDR1 MNHEY, CDR2 SMNVEV (reference sequence). The CDR3 here is CASSLREQYF. In DNA, the CDR3 is TGTGCCAGCAGTTTGCGGGAGCAGTACTTC.

In its sample, this clone was seen a few times. This chain uses TRBV5-1 with TRBJ2-7; 8 bases align to TRBD1. The trim removed 5 bases at V and 6 bases at J, leaving 7 bases unmatched. The germline V gene has CDR1 SGHRS and CDR2 YFSETQ. CDR3 length equals 13 residues. CDR3 coding DNA: TGCGCCAGCAGTACCAGGGGGCGCGGCGAGCAGTACTTC. This gives the protein CASSTRGRGEQYF.

The chain employs TRBV27 and TRBJ1-6, with 9 bases fitting TRBD1. J was trimmed by 8 bases and V by 8 bases; bases with no gene match: 7. Germline V gives CDR1 MNHEY, CDR2 SMNVEV (reference sequence). This CDR3 contains 14 residues. In DNA, the CDR3 is TGTGCCAGCCCTTCGAGGACAGGGGATTCACCCCTCCACTTT. The encoded protein is CASPSRTGDSPLHF.

This clone was seen a few times. V and J are TRBV6-5 and TRBJ1-1; unclear D gene. Germline V gives CDR1 MNHEY, CDR2 SVGAGI. There are 14 residues in the CDR3. V dropped 2 bases and J dropped 1 base, with 8 bases sitting between them. CDR3 bases: TGTGCCAGCAGTTACGGGCTCTCGAACACTGAAGCTTTCTTT. This codes for CASSYGLSNTEAFF.

V and J are TRBV30 and TRBJ2-5; the D gene is possibly TRBD1 (5 bases). The DNA end lines up better with TRBJ2-7; the J call may be wrong. Per germline, CDR1 GTSNPN and CDR2 SVGIG (reference sequence). This CDR3 has 14 amino acids. The CDR3 bases are TGTGCCTGGACCCCCGTCAGGGACTCCTACGAGCAGTACTTC. Protein: CAWTPVRDSYEQYF.

The chain recombines TRBV5-1 with TRBJ2-1, with TRBD1 identical over 7 bases. V lost 0 bases, J lost 9 bases, and 9 bases stayed unmatched. Germline lookup yields CDR1 SGHRS and CDR2 YFSETQ. The CDR3 runs to 15 residues. The CDR3 sequence: CASSLGGQDYGEQFF. The CDR3 DNA sequence: TGCGCCAGCAGCTTGGGTGGACAGGATTATGGTGAGCAGTTCTTC.

This clone has a handful of counts. This rearrangement joins TRBV2 to TRBJ2-5, with no clear D. This CDR3 has 12 residues. The V gene lost 2 bases and the J gene lost 5 bases, with 6 bases spanning the gap. Germline V gene lookup returns CDR1 SNHLY and CDR2 FYNNEI. The CDR3 loop is CASSEYRETQYF. CDR3 in DNA: TGTGCCAGCAGTGAATATCGTGAGACCCAGTACTTC.

The chain uses TRBV15 and TRBJ1-1, with D possibly TRBD1 on 6 matching bases. The CDR3 runs 15 residues. In germline, CDR1 is LNHNV, CDR2 YYDKDF (reference sequence). The ends were cut back, 3 bases at V and 5 bases at J, with 16 bases in the middle. The CDR3 bases are TGTGCCACCAGCAGGCCTGGGGCCCAGGGGACTGAAGCTTTCTTT. It codes for CATSRPGAQGTEAFF. The whole variable domain, remainder taken from reference TRBV15 and TRBJ1-1, is DAMVIQNPRYQVTQFGKPVTLSCSQTLNHNVMYWYQQKSSQAPKLLFHYYDKDFNNEADTPDNFQSRRPNTSFCFLDIRSPGLGDTAMYLCATSRPGAQGTEAFFGQGTRLTVV.